The clone carrying this T cell receptor beta chain has at least ten counts. The antigen is unknown. The junction had 7 bases not matched to a gene; V was cut back by 3 bases and J by 3 bases. CDR3 length equals 16 residues. Per germline, CDR1 MDHEN and CDR2 SYDVKM. Arm-PCR of CDR3 regions and iRepertoire HTBI primers were the basis on which TCR beta libraries were built. Via MiXCR, TCRdb re-called the multiplex PCR reads, giving one row per CDR3 protein. The data hold a few hundred thousand distinct CDR3 sequences, with roughly 17% observed a single time. The source of the sample is a study of regulatory T cells in long-lasting Graves disease. Specified time point: newly diagnosed GD, antithyroid drugs for less than 3 months. The TCR library was made from RNA that had been extracted from PBMCs in TRIzol. Study-level findings and limits: Because few samples were included, accuracy may have been lower. TRBV28 was favored in persistent disease, as were TRBJ1-2 and TRBJ2-5.

This sample was shared with a second study, whose subject was T cells in Graves' hyperthyroidism and ophthalmopathy.

V gene TRBV28 combines with J gene TRBJ2-1, with 8 bases matching TRBD1. The TCR was taken from a man aged 35-49 years with Graves disease. The input for sequencing was peripheral blood mononuclear cells (PBMCs), taken at new diagnosis, from a patient treated with antithyroid drugs. The CDR3 protein is CASSFYGTGNYNEQFF. DNA of the CDR3: TGTGCCAGCAGTTTTTATGGGACAGGTAACTACAATGAGCAGTTCTTC. The variable domain in full, completed from reference TRBV28 and TRBJ2-1, reads DVKVTQSSRYLVKRTGEKVFLECVQDMDHENMFWYRQDPGLGLRLIYFSYDVKMKEKGDIPEGYSVSREKKERFSLILESASTNQTSMYLCASSFYGTGNYNEQFFGPGTRLTVL.